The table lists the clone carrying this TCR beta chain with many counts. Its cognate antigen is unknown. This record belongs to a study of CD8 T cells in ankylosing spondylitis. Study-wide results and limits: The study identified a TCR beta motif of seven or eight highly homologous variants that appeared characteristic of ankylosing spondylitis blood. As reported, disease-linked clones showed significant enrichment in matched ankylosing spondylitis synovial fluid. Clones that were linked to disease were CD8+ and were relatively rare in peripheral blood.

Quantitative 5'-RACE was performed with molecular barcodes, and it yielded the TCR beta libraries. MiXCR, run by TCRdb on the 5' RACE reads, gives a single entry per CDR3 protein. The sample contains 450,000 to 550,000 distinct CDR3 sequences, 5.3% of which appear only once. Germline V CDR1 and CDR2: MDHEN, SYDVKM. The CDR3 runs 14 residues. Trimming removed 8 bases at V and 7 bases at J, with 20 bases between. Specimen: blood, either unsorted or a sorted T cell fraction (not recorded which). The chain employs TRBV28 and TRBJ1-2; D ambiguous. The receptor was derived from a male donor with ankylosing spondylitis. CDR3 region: CASLGATNSGGYTF. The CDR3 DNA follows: TGTGCCAGCCTCGGAGCCACAAACAGCGGTGGCTACACCTTC.